These 23 T cell receptor beta chains came from one sample sequenced in a study of spatial heterogeneity in lung cancer. Time point given: sample taken at primary tumor resection. Each CDR3 protein is one row after TCRdb ran MiXCR on the 5' RACE reads. The sample has around 92,000 distinct CDR3 sequences, about 12% seen once. The sequenced sample was PBMCs, obtained at surgery. The receptors shown here come from a male donor with early-stage non-small cell lung cancer.

The chain recombines TRBV20-1 with TRBJ2-3; D call uncertain. V dropped 6 bases and J dropped 0 bases, with 7 bases sitting between them. This CDR3 region has 12 residues. The V gene's germline CDR1 is DFQATT and CDR2 SNEGSKA (reference sequence). The CDR3 bases are TGCAGTGCCGCTTATAGCACAGATACGCAGTATTTT. It is translated as CSAAYSTDTQYF.

This clonotype was detected only a few times. The chain joins TRBV27 to TRBJ2-7; D gene ambiguous. The CDR3 extends over 14 amino acids. The germline V gene encodes CDR1 MNHEY and CDR2 SMNVEV (reference sequence). V lost 2 bases and J lost 1, with 9 bases in between. CDR3 loop: CASSLPGRSYEQYF. The CDR3 DNA is TGTGCCAGCAGTTTACCTGGACGGTCCTACGAGCAGTACTTC.

The chain employs TRBV5-1 and TRBJ2-5, with TRBD2 matching over 7 bases. CDR1 and CDR2 (germline): SGHRS, YFSETQ. With V trimmed by 4 bases and J by 7 bases, 7 bases remained unmatched. The CDR3 covers 13 residues. The CDR3, as DNA: TGCGCCAGCAGCCGAGGGACTACGGGGACCCAGTACTTC. Amino acid sequence: CASSRGTTGTQYF.

The chain joins TRBV6-5 to TRBJ2-7, with 9 nucleotides matching TRBD1. Germline V lookup: CDR1 MNHEY, CDR2 SVGAGI. The CDR3 is made up of 15 amino acids. J lost 6 bases, V lost 5 bases, and 11 bases had no gene match. CDR3 nucleotide sequence: TGTGCCAGCAGTAGATCCCCGGGACAGGGTCGCGAGCAGTACTTC. This gives the protein CASSRSPGQGREQYF.

V usage is TRBV29-1 and J usage is TRBJ2-3, with TRBD2 identical over 8 bases. V was pared by 0 bases and J by 2 bases, with 13 bases of the junction left unmatched. The CDR3 consists of 18 residues. CDR1 and CDR2 from the germline V gene are SQVTM and ANQGSEA. CDR3 loop: CSVEELRGGPGYTDTQYF. The CDR3 nucleotides read TGCAGCGTTGAAGAATTACGGGGGGGCCCGGGATACACAGATACGCAGTATTTT.

The rearrangement joins TRBV4-1 to TRBJ1-5; unclear D gene. The CDR3 is 17 residues long. Trimming cost V 1 base and J 6 bases, with 19 bases left between them. Germline lookup yields CDR1 MGHRA and CDR2 YSYEKL. In nucleotides, the CDR3 is TGCGCCAGCAGCCAAGTAGTTTATATTGGGGTAGGTCAGCCCCAGCATTTT. Protein product: CASSQVVYIGVGQPQHF.

This clonotype came up a few times. The J gene is TRBJ2-1, the V gene TRBV5-4; D remains unclear. The CDR3 extends over 15 amino acids. Germline CDR1 reads SGHNT; CDR2 reads YYREEE (reference sequence). The germline V and J ends were trimmed by 5 bases and 5 bases, with 17 bases remaining between them. For the CDR3, the DNA is TGTGCCAGCAGAGTAGACACATGGCCGGACAATGAGCAGTTCTTC. Protein sequence: CASRVDTWPDNEQFF.

This clonotype appeared a few times. The rearrangement uses TRBV20-1 and TRBJ2-7, with 8 bases that match TRBD1. V gave up 4 bases and J gave up 5 bases; unmatched junction bases: 4. The CDR3 has 12 residues. Germline CDR1 is DFQATT and CDR2 is SNEGSKA (reference sequence). DNA for the CDR3: TGCAGTGCTATGGACAGGGCCCACGAGCAGTACTTC. Translating gives CSAMDRAHEQYF.

This clonotype was seen a few times. The chain joins TRBV6-2 or TRBV6-3 to TRBJ1-3; D is ambiguous. Germline assignment: CDR1 MNHEY and CDR2 SVGEGT. The CDR3 is 14 amino acids. Trimming shortened V by 2 bases and J by 0 bases, and 5 bases separated the two germline ends. CDR3 bases: TGTGCCAGCAGTTACCCGGACTCTGGAAACACCATATATTTT. Amino acid sequence: CASSYPDSGNTIYF.

This CDR3 is CASNRRDSKNIQYF. As DNA, the CDR3 is TGTGCCAGTAACCGCCGGGATTCCAAAAACATTCAGTACTTC. The gene calls are TRBV19 and TRBJ2-4; D may be TRBD2 (5 bases). Germline values: CDR1 LNHDA, CDR2 SQIVND (reference sequence). This CDR3 has 14 amino acids. Trimming took off 7 bases at V and 2 bases at J, with 12 bases between the two ends. Full variable domain (outside the CDR3, taken from reference TRBV19 and TRBJ2-4): DGGITQSPKYLFRKEGQNVTLSCEQNLNHDAMYWYRQDPGQGLRLIYYSQIVNDFQKGDIAEGYSVSREKKESFPLTVTSAQKNPTAFYLCASNRRDSKNIQYFGAGTRLSVL.

This clonotype occurred a few times. The rearrangement links TRBV20-1 to TRBJ1-5, with 10 bases that match TRBD1. This CDR3 has 15 amino acids. Per the germline V gene, CDR1 is DFQATT and CDR2 is SNEGSKA (reference sequence). V lost 1 base and J lost 5; bases outside the gene matches: 5. The CDR3 DNA sequence: TGCAGTGCTAGAGCAGCGACAGGGGGCCATCAGCCCCAGCATTTT. Its translation: CSARAATGGHQPQHF.

This clonotype is deemed medium-sized (0.01 to 0.1%). The chain carries TRBV7-9 and TRBJ2-3; 8 bases are a match to TRBD2. The junction had 11 bases not matched to a gene; V was cut back by 4 bases and J by 2 bases. This CDR3 region has 17 residues. Germline loops: CDR1 SEHNR, CDR2 FQNEAQ (reference sequence). The CDR3 DNA reads as TGTGCCAGCAGCTCTACGTCGGCGGGGGGATTCACAGATACGCAGTATTTT. Translated, it gives CASSSTSAGGFTDTQYF.

This clonotype has more than one count but fewer than ten. The V gene is TRBV7-8, the J gene TRBJ1-1; no reliable D call. Germline CDR1 reads SGHVS; CDR2 reads FQNEAQ. Trimming stripped 0 bases from V and 1 base from J, with 6 bases between. The CDR3 has 14 residues. The CDR3, as DNA: TGTGCCAGCAGCTTAGCAATGGGGAACACTGAAGCTTTCTTT. It translates to CASSLAMGNTEAFF.

This clonotype was detected ten times or more. The V gene is TRBV4-2, the J gene TRBJ2-7; 8 bases match TRBD2. In germline, CDR1 is LGHNA, CDR2 YNFKEQ. The trim removed 3 bases at V and 2 bases at J, leaving 6 bases unmatched. This CDR3 contains 15 residues. CDR3 in DNA: TGTGCCAGCAGCCATGCCCTTAGCGGGACCTACGAGCAGTACTTC. Translated: CASSHALSGTYEQYF.

Note on this clonotype: Mismatch with germline at one junction end may stem from a read error. This chain connects TRBV6-2 or TRBV6-3 to TRBJ1-2; 7 bases are a match to TRBD1. Germline V gives CDR1 MNHEY, CDR2 SVGEGT. The CDR3 has 12 residues. DNA for the CDR3: TGTGCCAGCACACGCGGACAGGAGCTTGAGGCCTTC. Amino acids: CASTRGQELEAF.

This clonotype came up a few times. The chain uses TRBV10-3 and TRBJ2-7; D possibly matches TRBD1 or TRBD2 (5 bases each). CDR3 length: 15 amino acids. Germline CDR1 reads ENHRY; CDR2 reads SYGVKD. Trimming stripped 4 bases from V and 4 bases from J, with 17 bases between. The CDR3, as DNA: TGTGCCATCAGTGGAGGGGTTCCTGCGGTGTACGAGCAGTACTTC. It translates to CAISGGVPAVYEQYF.

The table lists this clonotype with many counts. This chain connects TRBV19 to TRBJ2-6; D is possibly TRBD1 or TRBD2 (5 bases each). Germline CDR1 and CDR2: LNHDA and SQIVND (reference sequence). CDR3 length: 15 amino acids. The V and J ends lost 5 bases and 3 bases respectively, with 11 bases between them. Here the CDR3 reads CASSVGTSGANVLTF. Written as DNA, the CDR3 is TGTGCCAGTAGTGTTGGGACCAGTGGGGCCAACGTCCTGACTTTC.

In its sample, this clonotype was seen many times. This sequence joins TRBV7-9 and TRBJ2-1; TRBD2 matches 9 bases. CDR1 and CDR2 from the germline V gene are SEHNR and FQNEAQ (reference sequence). The CDR3 loop spans 15 amino acids. The V gene end was trimmed by 6 bases and the J gene end by 7 bases; junction bases not matched to a gene: 10. CDR3 sequence reads: CASRASGTSSNEQFF. Written as DNA, the CDR3 is TGTGCCAGCAGAGCCTCCGGGACTAGCTCTAATGAGCAGTTCTTC. Combining the CDR3 with reference TRBV7-9 and TRBJ2-1 gives the whole variable domain DTGVSQNPRHKITKRGQNVTFRCDPISEHNRLYWYRQTLGQGPEFLTYFQNEAQLEKSRLLSDRFSAERPKGSFSTLEIQRTEQGDSAMYLCASRASGTSSNEQFFGPGTRLTVL.

This clonotype appeared many times. The CDR3 bases are TGTGCCAGCAGTCACTCACAGGCGAATGAAAAACTGTTTTTT. It yields the protein CASSHSQANEKLFF. This chain uses TRBV7-9 with TRBJ1-4; possible D gene TRBD1, 5 bases. The CDR3 is made up of 14 amino acids. V was shortened by 6 bases and J by 5 bases, with 13 bases between the two germline ends. Germline V CDR1 and CDR2: SEHNR, FQNEAQ (reference sequence).

This clonotype was seen a few times. V gene TRBV28 combines with J gene TRBJ1-5, with 7 nucleotides matching TRBD1. J gave up 7 bases and V 5 bases, and 11 bases lay outside the gene matches. Germline V gene sequence: CDR1 MDHEN, CDR2 SYDVKM. This CDR3 spans 15 amino acids. The CDR3 coding sequence is TGTGCCAGCAGTCTCCAACGACAGGGAGGCCAGCCCCAGCATTTT. Its translation: CASSLQRQGGQPQHF.

The rearrangement links TRBV9 to TRBJ2-1; D perhaps matches TRBD2 (6 bases). The CDR3 covers 15 residues. Germline values: CDR1 SGDLS, CDR2 YYNGEE. Trimming shortened V by 0 bases and J by 4 bases, and 11 bases separated the two germline ends. CDR3 protein: CASSVGGGVYNEQFF. In DNA form, the CDR3 reads TGTGCCAGCAGCGTAGGAGGAGGGGTTTACAATGAGCAGTTCTTC.

This CDR3 is CASSQEIRGSSYNSPLHF. Written as DNA, the CDR3 is TGCGCCAGCAGCCAAGAGATAAGGGGATCTTCCTATAATTCACCCCTCCACTTT. This chain uses TRBV4-3 with TRBJ1-6; D possibly corresponds to TRBD1 (5 bases). The CDR3 runs 18 residues. The V end was cut by 0 bases, the J end by 1 base, with 13 bases between. Germline loops: CDR1 LGHNA, CDR2 YSLEER.

This clonotype appeared a few times. This chain uses TRBV29-1 with TRBJ1-4; unclear D gene. This CDR3 has 13 amino acids. Trimming left V 7 bases short and J 3 bases short, with 12 bases between. The germline CDR1 and CDR2 sequences are SQVTM and ANQGSEA. CDR3 nucleotides: TGCAGCGCCAAGACGGATCCTAATGAAAAACTGTTTTTT. It is translated as CSAKTDPNEKLFF.